This T cell receptor beta chain was found in a study of blood T cell repertoires in COVID-19. Profiling relied on immunoSEQ multiplex PCR, and the TCRdb table lists in-frame clones only, not all of them. The sample lists 6,000 to 9,500 clones, more than 60% occurring once. The V segment lost 6 bases and the J segment 4 bases; nucleotides outside the gene matches: 5. The CDR3 contains 14 residues. Germline V gives CDR1 MNHEY, CDR2 SVGAGI. The clonotype was recovered from a human donor in a cohort sampled during active COVID-19. Sequencing input: peripheral blood. The rearrangement links TRBV6-5 to TRBJ2-5, with 10 bases lining up with TRBD1. The CDR3 DNA is TGTGCCAGCAGCCCCGGGACAGGGGTAGAGACCCAGTACTTC. Translated: CASSPGTGVETQYF.